A selection of T cell receptor beta chains follows, all from one sample in a study of beta chain features in type 1 diabetes. This table comes from immunoSEQ multiplex PCR, and its TCRdb copy is limited to in-frame clones, with some not included. The table lists about 650,000 clones, 9.5% to 15% of them singletons, with about 0.11% in the top ten. The sequencing input was naive CD4+ T cells from blood. These receptors all stem from a man between 25 and 39 years old with type 1 diabetes. Both conserved end residues are part of each CDR3. D genes are given only for firm matches. A row's size may be missing; if present it is once, few, many or a size class.

>TRBD1|TRBJ2-3|few|TRBV4-3
TGCGCCAGCAGCCAAAACCCGGGACAGGGGGCAGATACGCAGTATTTT
CASSQNPGQGADTQYF
>.|TRBJ1-5|.|TRBV7-3
TGTGCCAGCAGGCCAAGTGTGGTGAATAATCAGCCCCAGCATTTT
CASRPSVVNNQPQHF
>TRBD1|TRBJ1-5|.|TRBV7-2
TGTGCCAGCAGCTCGGGACAGGGATGGAATCAGCCCCAGCATTTT
CASSSGQGWNQPQHF
>.|TRBJ2-7|few|TRBV6-6
TGTGCCAGTTTAGACTGGGTCTCCTACGAGCAGTACTTC
CASLDWVSYEQYF
>.|TRBJ1-1|.|TRBV9
TGTGCCAGCAGCGCGGGACAAAGAAACACTGAAGCTTTCTTT
CASSAGQRNTEAFF
>TRBD2|TRBJ2-2|.|TRBV7-8
TGTGCCAGCAGCCCAGGACTAGCGGTCACCGGGGAGCTGTTTTTT
CASSPGLAVTGELFF
>TRBD2|TRBJ2-3|once|TRBV11-2
TGTGCCAGCAGCCGCACTAGCGGGGCCACAGATACGCAGTATTTT
CASSRTSGATDTQYF
>.|TRBJ1-1|.|TRBV7-3
TGTGCCAGCAGCTTCGTGGGGAACACTGAAGCTTTCTTT
CASSFVGNTEAFF
>TRBD2|TRBJ2-1|.|TRBV11-3
TGTGCCAGCAGCTTGGGCCGCCTAGCGGGGGCCGAGCAGTTCTTC
CASSLGRLAGAEQFF
>.|TRBJ1-2|few|TRBV9
TGTGCCAGCAGCGTAGACGGGAACTATGGCTACACCTTC
CASSVDGNYGYTF
>.|TRBJ2-2|.|TRBV7-8
TGTGCCAGCAGCTTACAGACGGGCACCGGGGAGCTGTTTTTT
CASSLQTGTGELFF
>TRBD2|TRBJ2-1|.|TRBV5-1
TGCGCCAGCAGCCTCGGACTAGCTGCCTACAATGAGCAGTTCTTC
CASSLGLAAYNEQFF
>TRBD2|TRBJ2-5|few|TRBV7-2
TGTGCCAGCAGCTTAGACGGTAGCGGGGGCCTGGGGGAGACCCAGTACTTC
CASSLDGSGGLGETQYF
>.|TRBJ2-3|.|TRBV2
TGTGCCAGCAGTGTCCGCGCCACAGATACGCAGTATTTT
CASSVRATDTQYF
>.|TRBJ2-6|few|TRBV7-9
TGTGCCAGCAGCCAAGATCGTGTTTCTGGGGCCAACGTCCTGACTTTC
CASSQDRVSGANVLTF
>TRBD1|TRBJ1-5|.|TRBV27
TGTGCCAGCAGTTGGACAGGGGGCTTCAATCAGCCCCAGCATTTT
CASSWTGGFNQPQHF
>.|TRBJ1-6|.|TRBV13
TGTGCCAGCAGCTCACAGGGTATCTATAATTCACCCCTCCACTTT
CASSSQGIYNSPLHF
>TRBD1|TRBJ2-7|.|TRBV5-1
TGCGCCAGCAGCTCGGGACAGAACAACGAGCAGTACTTC
CASSSGQNNEQYF
>TRBD2|TRBJ2-3|few|TRBV9
TGTGCCACCGGTCGGGGGGGCGTAGATACGCAGTATTTT
CATGRGGVDTQYF
>TRBD2|TRBJ2-3|few|TRBV7-2
TGTGCCAGCAGCCCTAGCGGTGCCTTCACAGATACGCAGTATTTT
CASSPSGAFTDTQYF
>.|TRBJ2-2|.|TRBV6-6
TGTGCCAGCAGACGGACCGGTGGCACCGGGGAGCTGTTTTTT
CASRRTGGTGELFF
>.|TRBJ2-2|few|TRBV7-2
TGTGCCAGCAGCTTCGGGGCCGGGGAGCTGTTTTTT
CASSFGAGELFF
>TRBD2|TRBJ2-3|few|TRBV18
TGTGCCAGCTCACCCGGGACTAGCGGGACCTCTGGCACAGATACGCAGTATTTT
CASSPGTSGTSGTDTQYF
>.|TRBJ1-4|.|TRBV5-1
TGCGCCAGCAGCTTGCGACAGCCTAATGAAAAACTGTTTTTT
CASSLRQPNEKLFF
>.|TRBJ1-6|.|TRBV27
TGTGCCAGCTGGAGTGCACGTGGGGTTTCACCCCTCCACTTT
CASWSARGVSPLHF
>.|TRBJ2-6|few|TRBV7-6
TGTGCCAGCAGCTTGGGGCAGGGTAGGTCAGCCTCTGGGGCCAACGTCCTGACTTTC
CASSLGQGRSASGANVLTF
>TRBD1|TRBJ1-6|.|TRBV7-9
TGTGCCAGCAGCCCCGGGACAGGGGTCGTTTCACCCCTCCACTTT
CASSPGTGVVSPLHF
>TRBD1|TRBJ1-1|few|TRBV7-2
TGTGCCAGCAGCTTAGCGCTTTGGGGACAGGGGGCTCGGAACACTGAAGCTTTCTTT
CASSLALWGQGARNTEAFF
>.|TRBJ2-6|.|TRBV4-3
TGCGCCAGCAGCCTAGGACAGAGCTCTGGGGCCAACGTCCTGACTTTC
CASSLGQSSGANVLTF
>.|TRBJ1-3|.|TRBV9
TGTGCCAGCAGCGGCGGACTATCTGGAAACACCATATATTTT
CASSGGLSGNTIYF
>.|TRBJ2-5|once|TRBV5-4
TGTGCCAGCAGCTCGATAGGGGTACAAGAGACCCAGTACTTC
CASSSIGVQETQYF
>TRBD1|TRBJ2-5|.|TRBV4-3
TGCGCCAGCAGCCGGGGACAGGGGGGAGCCGGGACCCAGTACTTC
CASSRGQGGAGTQYF
>.|TRBJ2-2|few|TRBV7-7
TGTGCCAGCAGCCTCGCGGGCACCGGGGAGCTGTTTTTT
CASSLAGTGELFF
>.|TRBJ1-5|.|TRBV9
TGTGCCAGCAGCCCATCTTCGACTAGCGGGAGAGATACGCAGCATTTT
CASSPSSTSGRDTQHF
>TRBD1|TRBJ2-5|.|TRBV28
TGTGCCAGCACCCCTGCAACAGGGGTAGAGACCCAGTACTTC
CASTPATGVETQYF
>.|TRBJ1-1|.|TRBV19
TGTGCCAGTAGTATAGGCCCAGGGATGAACACTGAAGCTTTCTTT
CASSIGPGMNTEAFF
>.|TRBJ1-1|.|TRBV5-1
TGCGCCAGCAGCTTGGGCGGACAGATGAACACTGAAGCTTTCTTT
CASSLGGQMNTEAFF
>.|TRBJ1-2|.|TRBV7-2
TGTGCCAGCAGCTTCAACTATGGCTACACCTTC
CASSFNYGYTF
>TRBD1|TRBJ2-1|.|TRBV9
TGTGCCAGCAGCCCGACAGGGATTTCGTCGAACAATGAGCAGTTCTTC
CASSPTGISSNNEQFF
>TRBD1|TRBJ2-1|few|TRBV7-9
TGTGCCAGCACCCCGGGACAGGACTCCTACAATGAGCAGTTCTTC
CASTPGQDSYNEQFF
>.|TRBJ2-3|few|TRBV4-2
TGTGCCAGCAGCTCAAGAAGCACGGGCCTCGATACGCAGTATTTT
CASSSRSTGLDTQYF
>TRBD1|TRBJ1-2|few|TRBV5-1
TGCGCCAGCAGCCCGGACAGGGATGGCTACACCTTC
CASSPDRDGYTF
>.|TRBJ2-7|.|TRBV7-2
TGTGCCAGCAGCTTAGAGGGGATCTCCTACGAGCAGTACTTC
CASSLEGISYEQYF
>.|TRBJ2-1|.|TRBV11-3
TGTGCCAGCAGCTTAGATTCCTTATTGAGCTCCTACAATGAGCAGTTCTTC
CASSLDSLLSSYNEQFF